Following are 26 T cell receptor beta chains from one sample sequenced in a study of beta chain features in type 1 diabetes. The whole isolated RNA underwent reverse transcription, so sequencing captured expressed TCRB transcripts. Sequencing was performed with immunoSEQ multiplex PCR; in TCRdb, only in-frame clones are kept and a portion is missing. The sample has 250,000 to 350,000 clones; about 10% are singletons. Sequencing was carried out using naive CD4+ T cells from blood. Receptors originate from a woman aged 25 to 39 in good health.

CDR3 coding DNA: TGCGCCAGCAGCCAAGGGCTGCAGGGGGGCTACGAGCAGTACTTC. It codes for CASSQGLQGGYEQYF. The chain is built from TRBV4-3 and TRBJ2-7, with D possibly TRBD1 on 7 matching bases. This CDR3 spans 15 amino acids. Looked up from germline, CDR1 is LGHNA and CDR2 is YSLEER. V lost 1 base, J lost 3 bases, and 13 bases lay in between.

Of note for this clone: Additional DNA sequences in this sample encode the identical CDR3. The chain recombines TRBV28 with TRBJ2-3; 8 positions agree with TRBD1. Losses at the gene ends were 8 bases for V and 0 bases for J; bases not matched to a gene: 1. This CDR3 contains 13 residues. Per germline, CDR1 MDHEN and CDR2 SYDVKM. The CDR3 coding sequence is TGTGCCAGCCGACAGGGGAGCACAGATACGCAGTATTTT. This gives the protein CASRQGSTDTQYF.

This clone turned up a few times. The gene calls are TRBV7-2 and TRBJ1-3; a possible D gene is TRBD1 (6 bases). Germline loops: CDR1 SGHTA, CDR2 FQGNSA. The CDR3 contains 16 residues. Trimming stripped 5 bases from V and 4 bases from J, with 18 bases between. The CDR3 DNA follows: TGTGCCAGCAGCCCACACCTCGGGACACCCGGAAACACCATATATTTT. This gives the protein CASSPHLGTPGNTIYF.

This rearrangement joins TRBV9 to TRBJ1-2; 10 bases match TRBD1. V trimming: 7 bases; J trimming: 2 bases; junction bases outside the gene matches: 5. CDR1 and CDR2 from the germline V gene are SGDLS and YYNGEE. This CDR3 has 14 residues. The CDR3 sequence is CASGRDRGNYGYTF. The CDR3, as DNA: TGTGCCAGCGGCCGGGACAGGGGAAACTATGGCTACACCTTC. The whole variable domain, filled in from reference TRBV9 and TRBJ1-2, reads DSGVTQTPKHLITATGQRVTLRCSPRSGDLSVYWYQQSLDQGLQFLIQYYNGEERAKGNILERFSAQQFPDLHSELNLSSLELGDSALYFCASGRDRGNYGYTFGSGTRLTVV.

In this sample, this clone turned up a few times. The CDR3: CASSIRQGRGYEQYF. Here the CDR3 DNA reads TGTGCCAGCAGCATAAGACAGGGTCGGGGCTACGAGCAGTACTTC. The chain employs TRBV6-5 and TRBJ2-7; 7 positions match TRBD1. The CDR3 contains 15 residues. V trimming: 6 bases; J trimming: 3 bases; junction bases outside the gene matches: 11. Germline-derived CDR1 and CDR2 are MNHEY and SVGAGI.

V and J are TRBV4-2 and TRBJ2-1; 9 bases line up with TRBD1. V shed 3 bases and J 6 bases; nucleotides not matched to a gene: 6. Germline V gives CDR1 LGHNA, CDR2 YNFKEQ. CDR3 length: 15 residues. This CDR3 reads CASSHRDREGNEQFF. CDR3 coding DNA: TGTGCCAGCAGCCACCGGGACAGGGAGGGCAATGAGCAGTTCTTC.

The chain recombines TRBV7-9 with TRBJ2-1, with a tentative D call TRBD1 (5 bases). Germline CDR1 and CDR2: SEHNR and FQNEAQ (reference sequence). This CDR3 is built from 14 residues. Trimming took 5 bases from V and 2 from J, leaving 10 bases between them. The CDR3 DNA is TGTGCCAGCAGCCAGACAGTTACCTACAATGAGCAGTTCTTC. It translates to CASSQTVTYNEQFF.

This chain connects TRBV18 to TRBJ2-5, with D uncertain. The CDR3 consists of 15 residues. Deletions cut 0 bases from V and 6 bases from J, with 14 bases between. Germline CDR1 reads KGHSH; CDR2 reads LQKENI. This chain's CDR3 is CASSPPRSSPQTQYF. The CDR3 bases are TGTGCCAGCTCACCACCGCGAAGTTCCCCACAGACCCAGTACTTC.

Here the CDR3 DNA reads TGTGCCAGCAGCGTAGGGACTAGCGGGACGCAAGAGACCCAGTACTTC. It is translated as CASSVGTSGTQETQYF. The chain combines TRBV9 with TRBJ2-5, with 12 bases fitting TRBD2. CDR1 and CDR2 (germline): SGDLS, YYNGEE. The trim removed 0 bases at V and 2 bases at J, leaving 2 bases unmatched. The CDR3 has 16 amino acids.

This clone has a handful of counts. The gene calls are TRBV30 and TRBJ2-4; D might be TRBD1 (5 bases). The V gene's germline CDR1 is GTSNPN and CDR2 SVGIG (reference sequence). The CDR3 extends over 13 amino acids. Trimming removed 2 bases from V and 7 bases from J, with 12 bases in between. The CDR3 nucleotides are TGTGCCTGGAGTTCAGGGCTTGGGAACATTCAGTACTTC. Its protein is CAWSSGLGNIQYF.

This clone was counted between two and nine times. CDR3 nucleotides: TGTGCCATCAGAGGACAGGGATCCTACGAGCAGTACTTC. Its protein product is CAIRGQGSYEQYF. This chain links TRBV10-3 with TRBJ2-7, with 8 bases that match TRBD1. The CDR3 runs 13 residues. Trimming took 6 bases from V and 1 from J; bases not matched to a gene: 2. Per the germline V gene, CDR1 is ENHRY and CDR2 is SYGVKD.

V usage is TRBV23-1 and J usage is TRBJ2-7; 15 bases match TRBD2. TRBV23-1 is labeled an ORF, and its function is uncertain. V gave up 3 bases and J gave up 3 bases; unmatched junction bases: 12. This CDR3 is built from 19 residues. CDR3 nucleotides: TGCGCCAGCAGTCACGCCGGGACAGGACTAGCGGGAGGGTGCTACGAGCAGTACTTC. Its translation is CASSHAGTGLAGGCYEQYF.

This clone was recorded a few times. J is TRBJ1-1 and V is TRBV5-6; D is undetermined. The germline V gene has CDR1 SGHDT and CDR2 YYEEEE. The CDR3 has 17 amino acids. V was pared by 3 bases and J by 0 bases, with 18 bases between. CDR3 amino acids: CASSSTRGATLNTEAFF. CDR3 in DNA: TGTGCCAGCAGCTCAACTCGGGGAGCCACCTTGAACACTGAAGCTTTCTTT.

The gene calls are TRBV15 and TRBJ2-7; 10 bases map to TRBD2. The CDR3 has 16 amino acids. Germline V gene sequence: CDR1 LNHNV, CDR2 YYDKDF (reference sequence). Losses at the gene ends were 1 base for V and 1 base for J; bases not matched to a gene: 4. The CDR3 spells CATSRAGLADSYEQYF. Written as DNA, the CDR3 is TGTGCCACCAGCAGAGCAGGACTAGCGGATTCCTACGAGCAGTACTTC. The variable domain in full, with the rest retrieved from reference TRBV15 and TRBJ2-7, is DAMVIQNPRYQVTQFGKPVTLSCSQTLNHNVMYWYQQKSSQAPKLLFHYYDKDFNNEADTPDNFQSRRPNTSFCFLDIRSPGLGDTAMYLCATSRAGLADSYEQYFGPGTRLTVT.

The CDR3 protein is CASSPPRDSVQYF. The CDR3 bases are TGTGCCAGCAGTCCCCCCCGGGACAGCGTTCAGTACTTC. The chain carries TRBV28 and TRBJ2-7, with 7 bases fitting TRBD1. CDR3 size: 13 residues. Germline V CDR1 and CDR2: MDHEN, SYDVKM. The V gene end was trimmed by 5 bases and the J gene end by 10 bases; junction bases not matched to a gene: 11.

The CDR3 here is CASSYSITGGQETQYF. CDR3 DNA: TGTGCCAGCAGTTACTCGATAACAGGGGGACAAGAGACCCAGTACTTC. The gene calls are TRBV6-5 and TRBJ2-5, with 8 bases that match TRBD1. V lost 0 bases, J lost 2 bases, and 5 bases stayed unmatched. Germline V gene sequence: CDR1 MNHEY, CDR2 SVGAGI. The CDR3 extends over 16 amino acids.

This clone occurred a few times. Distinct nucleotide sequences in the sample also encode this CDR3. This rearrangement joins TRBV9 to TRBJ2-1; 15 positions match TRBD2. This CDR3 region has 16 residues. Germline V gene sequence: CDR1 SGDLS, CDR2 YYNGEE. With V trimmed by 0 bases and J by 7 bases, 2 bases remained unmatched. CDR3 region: CASSVVGTSGRNEQFF. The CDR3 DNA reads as TGTGCCAGCAGCGTAGTAGGGACTAGCGGGAGGAATGAGCAGTTCTTC.

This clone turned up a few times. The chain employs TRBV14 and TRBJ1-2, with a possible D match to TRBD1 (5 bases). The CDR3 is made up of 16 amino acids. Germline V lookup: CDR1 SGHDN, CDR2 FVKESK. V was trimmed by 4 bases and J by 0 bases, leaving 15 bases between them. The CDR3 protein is CASSPIGGIANYGYTF. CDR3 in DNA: TGTGCCAGCAGCCCCATCGGGGGGATAGCTAACTATGGCTACACCTTC.

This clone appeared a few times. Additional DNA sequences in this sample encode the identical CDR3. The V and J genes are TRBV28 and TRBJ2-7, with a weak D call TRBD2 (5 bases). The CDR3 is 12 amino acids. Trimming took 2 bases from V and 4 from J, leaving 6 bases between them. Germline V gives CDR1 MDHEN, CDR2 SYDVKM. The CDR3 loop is CASSLSGYEQYF. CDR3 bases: TGTGCCAGCAGTTTAAGCGGTTACGAGCAGTACTTC.

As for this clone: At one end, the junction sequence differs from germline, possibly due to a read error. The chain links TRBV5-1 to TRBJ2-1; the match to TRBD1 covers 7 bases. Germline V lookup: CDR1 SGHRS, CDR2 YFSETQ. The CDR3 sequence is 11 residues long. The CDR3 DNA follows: TGCGCCAGCAGCTTAGACAGGGTGCGGGTCTTC. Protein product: CASSLDRVRVF.

The CDR3 DNA reads as TGTGCCAGCAGCTTAGGGGGACTAGCGGGAGCAGATACGCAGTATTTT. It specifies CASSLGGLAGADTQYF. The chain employs TRBV7-2 and TRBJ2-3; 14 bases are shared with TRBD2. V trimming: 1 base; J trimming: 4 bases; junction bases outside the gene matches: 1. Germline CDR1 is SGHTA and CDR2 is FQGNSA. The CDR3 totals 16 residues.

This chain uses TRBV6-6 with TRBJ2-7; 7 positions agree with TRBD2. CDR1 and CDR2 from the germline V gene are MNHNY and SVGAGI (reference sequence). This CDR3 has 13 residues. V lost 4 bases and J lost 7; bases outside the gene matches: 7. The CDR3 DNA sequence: TGTGCCAGCAGTTCCTTAGACGGGGGGGAGCAGTACTTC. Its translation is CASSSLDGGEQYF.

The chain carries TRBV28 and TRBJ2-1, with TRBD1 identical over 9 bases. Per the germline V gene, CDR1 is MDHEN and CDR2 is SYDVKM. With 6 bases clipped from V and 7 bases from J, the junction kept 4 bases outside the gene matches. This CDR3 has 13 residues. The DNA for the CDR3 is TGTGCCAGCAGGTGGGACAGGGTAAATGAGCAGTTCTTC. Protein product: CASRWDRVNEQFF.

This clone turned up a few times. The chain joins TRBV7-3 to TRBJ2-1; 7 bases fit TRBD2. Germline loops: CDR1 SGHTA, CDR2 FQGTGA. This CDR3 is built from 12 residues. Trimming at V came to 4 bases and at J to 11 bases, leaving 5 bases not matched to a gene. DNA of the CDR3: TGTGCCAGCAGCTCCCTTGGGACTAAGCAGTTCTTC. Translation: CASSSLGTKQFF.

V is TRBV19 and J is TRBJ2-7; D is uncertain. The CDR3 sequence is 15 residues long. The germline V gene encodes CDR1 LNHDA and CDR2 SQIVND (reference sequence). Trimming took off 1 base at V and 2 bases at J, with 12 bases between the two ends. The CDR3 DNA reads TGTGCCAGTAGTATAGCTTCCGACACAGCCTACGAGCAGTACTTC. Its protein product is CASSIASDTAYEQYF. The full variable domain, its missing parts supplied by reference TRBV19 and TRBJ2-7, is DGGITQSPKYLFRKEGQNVTLSCEQNLNHDAMYWYRQDPGQGLRLIYYSQIVNDFQKGDIAEGYSVSREKKESFPLTVTSAQKNPTAFYLCASSIASDTAYEQYFGPGTRLTVT.

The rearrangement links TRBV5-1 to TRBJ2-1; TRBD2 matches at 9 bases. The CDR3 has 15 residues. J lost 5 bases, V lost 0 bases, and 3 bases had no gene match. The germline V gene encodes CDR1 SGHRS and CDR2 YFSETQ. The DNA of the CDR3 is TGCGCCAGCAGCTTGGCGTTAGCGGGAGACAATGAGCAGTTCTTC. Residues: CASSLALAGDNEQFF.